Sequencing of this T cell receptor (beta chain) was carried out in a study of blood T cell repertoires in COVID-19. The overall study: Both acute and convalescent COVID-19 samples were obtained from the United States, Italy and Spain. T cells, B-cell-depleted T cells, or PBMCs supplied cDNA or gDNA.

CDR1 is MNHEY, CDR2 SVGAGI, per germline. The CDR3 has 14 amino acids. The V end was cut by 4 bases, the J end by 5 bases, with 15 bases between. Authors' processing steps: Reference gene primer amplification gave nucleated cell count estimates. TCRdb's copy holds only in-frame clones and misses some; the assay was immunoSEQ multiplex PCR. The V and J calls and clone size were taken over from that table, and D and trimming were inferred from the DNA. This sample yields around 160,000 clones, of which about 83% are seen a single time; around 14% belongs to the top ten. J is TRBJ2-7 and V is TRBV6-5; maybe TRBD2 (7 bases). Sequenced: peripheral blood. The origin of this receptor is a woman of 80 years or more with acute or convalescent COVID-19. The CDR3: CASSSHGGLNEQYF. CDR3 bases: TGTGCCAGCAGTTCCCACGGGGGGCTAAACGAGCAGTACTTC.